Each of the 13 T cell receptor beta chains below was sequenced from the same sample in a study of blood T cell repertoires in COVID-19. Data came from immunoSEQ multiplex PCR; TCRdb stores just in-frame clones and leaves some out. This sample carries about 320,000 clones, 87% of them seen once, and the ten largest clones take 8.5% to 10%. Sample: PBMCs or T cells enriched from blood (not recorded which). These receptors originate from a woman under 30 who had recovered from COVID-19.

The gene calls are TRBV7-3 and TRBJ1-1, with D perhaps TRBD1 (5 bases). V was trimmed by 5 bases and J by 3 bases, leaving 13 bases between them. Germline CDR1 reads SGHTA; CDR2 reads FQGTGA. The CDR3 totals 14 residues. The DNA for the CDR3 is TGTGCCAGCAGCCCGCGGGGGGACTACACTGAAGCTTTCTTT. Encoded protein: CASSPRGDYTEAFF.

The chain employs TRBV7-9 and TRBJ2-1; D is perhaps TRBD1 (5 bases). With 7 bases removed from V and 0 bases from J, the gap between germline ends came to 10 bases. The CDR3 is 14 residues long. CDR1 SEHNR and CDR2 FQNEAQ come from the germline V gene (reference sequence). The DNA for the CDR3 is TGTGCCAGCAACCCAGGGAACTCCTACAATGAGCAGTTCTTC. This sequence encodes CASNPGNSYNEQFF.

V gene TRBV15 combines with J gene TRBJ1-1; unclear D gene. Germline loops: CDR1 LNHNV, CDR2 YYDKDF (reference sequence). The ends were cut back, 0 bases at V and 8 bases at J, with 13 bases in the middle. This CDR3 spans 14 amino acids. Here the CDR3 DNA reads TGTGCCACCAGCAGAGATCCCAGGATTGCCGAAGCTTTCTTT. Protein product: CATSRDPRIAEAFF. Filled out from reference TRBV15 and TRBJ1-1, the complete variable domain reads DAMVIQNPRYQVTQFGKPVTLSCSQTLNHNVMYWYQQKSSQAPKLLFHYYDKDFNNEADTPDNFQSRRPNTSFCFLDIRSPGLGDTAMYLCATSRDPRIAEAFFGQGTRLTVV.

The CDR3 spells CASRRLAGDSGETQYF. The CDR3 nucleotides are TGTGCCAGCAGGCGACTAGCGGGAGACTCTGGGGAGACCCAGTACTTC. V gene TRBV2 combines with J gene TRBJ2-5, with 12 bases that match TRBD2. There are 16 residues in the CDR3. Trimming took 6 bases from V and 5 from J; bases not matched to a gene: 10. The V gene's germline CDR1 is SNHLY and CDR2 FYNNEI.

Notes on this clone: The junction differs from germline at one of its ends, possibly a read error. This chain links TRBV12-3 or TRBV12-4 with TRBJ1-4; no reliable D call. The length of the CDR3 is 12 residues. CDR3 in amino acids: CASSLDSISLLF. The CDR3 DNA sequence: TGTGCCAGCAGTTTAGATAGTATTAGTCTTCTTTTT.

The chain is built from TRBV28 and TRBJ1-5; TRBD1 matches 7 bases. This CDR3 region has 13 residues. Trimming removed 6 bases from V and 5 bases from J; junction bases left unmatched: 4. Germline V CDR1 and CDR2: MDHEN, SYDVKM. Here the CDR3 DNA reads TGTGCCAGCAGCCCAGACAGGGATCAGCCCCAGCATTTT. Translating gives CASSPDRDQPQHF.

The genes are TRBV7-8 and TRBJ1-3; weak D call: TRBD1 (6 bases). V lost 3 bases and J lost 4, with 13 bases in between. The germline V gene encodes CDR1 SGHVS and CDR2 FQNEAQ. The CDR3 length is 15 residues. CDR3 in DNA: TGTGCCAGCAGCTTGCAGCGGGGGCCCGGAAACACCATATATTTT. Translating it yields CASSLQRGPGNTIYF. Based on the CDR3 plus reference TRBV7-8 and TRBJ1-3, the full variable domain is GAGVSQSPRYKVAKRGQDVALRCDPISGHVSLFWYQQALGQGPEFLTYFQNEAQLDKSGLPSDRFFAERPEGSVSTLKIQRTQQEDSAVYLCASSLQRGPGNTIYFGEGSWLTVV.

V is TRBV30 and J is TRBJ1-1; D is unclear. Germline values: CDR1 GTSNPN, CDR2 SVGIG (reference sequence). The CDR3 is 14 amino acids. Trimming left V 0 bases short and J 0 bases short, with 8 bases between. Here the CDR3 DNA reads TGTGCCTGGAGTGTAAGGCGGGTGAACACTGAAGCTTTCTTT. It translates to CAWSVRRVNTEAFF.

The chain has TRBV7-6 and TRBJ2-7; TRBD2 matches at 11 bases. Germline V gene data show CDR1 as SGHVS and CDR2 as FNYEAQ. Unmatched junction bases numbered 7, after V lost 0 bases and J lost 6 bases. This CDR3 has 16 residues. CDR3 in DNA: TGTGCCAGCAGCTTAGCTCCGACTAGCGGGGTAATCGAGCAGTACTTC. Translating it yields CASSLAPTSGVIEQYF.

This chain links TRBV10-3 with TRBJ1-2; D may be TRBD1 (5 bases). Germline lookup yields CDR1 ENHRY and CDR2 SYGVKD. CDR3 length equals 14 residues. The V gene lost 10 bases and the J gene lost 5 bases, with 20 bases spanning the gap. The CDR3 is CATHRTGGDYGYTF. In DNA, the CDR3 is TGTGCCACCCATAGAACGGGAGGGGATTATGGCTACACCTTC.

V and J are TRBV3-1 (or the pseudogene TRBV3-2) and TRBJ2-2, with 7 bases aligning to TRBD2. Germline values: CDR1 LGHDT, CDR2 YNNKEL (reference sequence). The CDR3 has 18 amino acids. V lost 0 bases, J lost 3 bases, and 10 bases stayed unmatched. CDR3 nucleotides: TGTGCCAGCAGCCAAGAAGCAGGACTAGAAAGCTACACCGGGGAGCTGTTTTTT. Its protein product is CASSQEAGLESYTGELFF.

The V and J genes are TRBV12-3 or TRBV12-4 and TRBJ2-5; 7 nucleotides agree with TRBD2. V gave up 7 bases and J gave up 2 bases; unmatched junction bases: 4. The CDR3 is made up of 13 amino acids. DNA for the CDR3: TGTGCCAGCACCCCTAGCGGTCAAGAGACCCAGTACTTC. This gives the protein CASTPSGQETQYF.

The J gene is TRBJ1-2, the V gene TRBV5-8; possibly TRBD1 for D (6 bases). V lost 5 bases and J lost 7, with 15 bases in between. Looked up from germline, CDR1 is SGHTS and CDR2 is YDEGEE. This CDR3 contains 13 residues. In DNA form, the CDR3 reads TGTGCCAGCAGTCAGACAGGTCCTATTGGCTACACCTTC. Residues: CASSQTGPIGYTF.